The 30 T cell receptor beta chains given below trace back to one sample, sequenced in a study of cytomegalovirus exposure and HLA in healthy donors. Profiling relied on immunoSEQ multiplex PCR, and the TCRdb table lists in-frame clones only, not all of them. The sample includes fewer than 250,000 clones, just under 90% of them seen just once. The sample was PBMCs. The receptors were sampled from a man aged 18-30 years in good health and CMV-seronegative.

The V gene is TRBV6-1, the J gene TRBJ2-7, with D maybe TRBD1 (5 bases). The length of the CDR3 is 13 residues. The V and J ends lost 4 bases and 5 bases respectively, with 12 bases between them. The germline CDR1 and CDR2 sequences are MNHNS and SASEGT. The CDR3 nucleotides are TGTGCCAGCAGTGTGAGCAGGGTCGACGAGCAGTACTTC. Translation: CASSVSRVDEQYF.

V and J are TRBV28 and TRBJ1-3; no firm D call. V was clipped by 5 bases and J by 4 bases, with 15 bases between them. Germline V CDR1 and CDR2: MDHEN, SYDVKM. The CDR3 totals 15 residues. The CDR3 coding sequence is TGTGCCAGCAGTGCCCCGCGGGGAATGGGAAACACCATATATTTT. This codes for CASSAPRGMGNTIYF.

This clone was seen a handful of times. CDR3 sequence: CASSSTQGVAKNIQYF. DNA for the CDR3: TGTGCCAGCAGTTCAACTCAGGGGGTAGCCAAAAACATTCAGTACTTC. The genes are TRBV28 and TRBJ2-4; 7 nucleotides match TRBD1. Looked up from germline, CDR1 is MDHEN and CDR2 is SYDVKM. The CDR3 is 16 amino acids. V shed 4 bases, J shed 0 bases, and the junction held 6 bases outside the gene matches.

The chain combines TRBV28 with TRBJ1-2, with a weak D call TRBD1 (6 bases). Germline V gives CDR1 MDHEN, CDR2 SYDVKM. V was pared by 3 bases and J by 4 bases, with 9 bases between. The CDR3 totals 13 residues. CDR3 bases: TGTGCCAGCAGTTTGGGGGGGGCCTATGGCTACACCTTC. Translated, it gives CASSLGGAYGYTF.

CDR3 amino acids: CASRDRARENEKLFF. Written as DNA, the CDR3 is TGTGCCAGCCGGGACAGGGCTCGGGAAAATGAAAAACTGTTTTTT. The chain uses TRBV4-2 and TRBJ1-4, with 9 positions matching TRBD1. CDR1 and CDR2 (germline): LGHNA, YNFKEQ. J gave up 5 bases and V 8 bases, and 9 bases lay outside the gene matches. The CDR3 runs to 15 residues.

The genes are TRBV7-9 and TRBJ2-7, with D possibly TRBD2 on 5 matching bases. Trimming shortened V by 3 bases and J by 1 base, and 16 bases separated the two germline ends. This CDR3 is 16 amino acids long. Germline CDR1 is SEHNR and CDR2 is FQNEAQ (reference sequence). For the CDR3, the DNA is TGTGCCAGCAGCTTGCCAACGGGGAAGGAATCCTACGAGCAGTACTTC. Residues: CASSLPTGKESYEQYF.

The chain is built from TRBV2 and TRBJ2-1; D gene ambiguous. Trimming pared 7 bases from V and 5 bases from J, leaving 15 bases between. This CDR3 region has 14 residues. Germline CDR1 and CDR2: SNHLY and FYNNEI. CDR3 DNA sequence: TGTGCCAGCAATAACCTAACTCCTGACAATGAGCAGTTCTTC. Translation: CASNNLTPDNEQFF.

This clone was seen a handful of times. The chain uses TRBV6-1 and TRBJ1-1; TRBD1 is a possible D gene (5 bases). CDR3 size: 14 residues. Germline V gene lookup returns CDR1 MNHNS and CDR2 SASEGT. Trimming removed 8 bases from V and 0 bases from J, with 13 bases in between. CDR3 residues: CASRQGNLNTEAFF. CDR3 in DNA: TGTGCCAGCCGCCAGGGAAATTTGAACACTGAAGCTTTCTTT.

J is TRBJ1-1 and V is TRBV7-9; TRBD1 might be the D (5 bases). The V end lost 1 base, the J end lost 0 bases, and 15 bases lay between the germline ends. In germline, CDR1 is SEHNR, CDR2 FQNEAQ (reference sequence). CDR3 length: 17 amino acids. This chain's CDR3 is CASSLGMAGLLNTEAFF. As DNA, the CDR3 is TGTGCCAGCAGCTTAGGCATGGCAGGGTTATTGAACACTGAAGCTTTCTTT.

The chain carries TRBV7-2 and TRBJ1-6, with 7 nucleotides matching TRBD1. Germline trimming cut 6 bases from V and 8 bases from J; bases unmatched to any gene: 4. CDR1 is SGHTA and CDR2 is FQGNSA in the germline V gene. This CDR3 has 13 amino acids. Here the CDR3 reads CASSHGQDSPLHF. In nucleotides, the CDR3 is TGTGCCAGCAGTCACGGACAGGATTCACCCCTCCACTTT. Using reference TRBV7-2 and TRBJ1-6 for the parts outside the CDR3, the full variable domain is GAGVSQSPSNKVTEKGKDVELRCDPISGHTALYWYRQSLGQGLEFLIYFQGNSAPDKSGLPSDRFSAERTGGSVSTLTIQRTQQEDSAVYLCASSHGQDSPLHFGNGTRLTVT.

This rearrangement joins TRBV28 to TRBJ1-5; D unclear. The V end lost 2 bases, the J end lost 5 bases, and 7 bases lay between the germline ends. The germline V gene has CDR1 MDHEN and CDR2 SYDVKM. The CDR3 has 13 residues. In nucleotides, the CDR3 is TGTGCCAGCAGTTTACCCGGGGATCAGCCCCAGCATTTT. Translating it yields CASSLPGDQPQHF.

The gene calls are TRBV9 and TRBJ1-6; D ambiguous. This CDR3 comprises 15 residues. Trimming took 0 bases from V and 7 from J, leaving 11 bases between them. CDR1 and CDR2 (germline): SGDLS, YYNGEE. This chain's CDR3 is CASSVDGNKNSPLHF. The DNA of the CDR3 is TGTGCCAGCAGCGTAGACGGGAACAAGAATTCACCCCTCCACTTT.

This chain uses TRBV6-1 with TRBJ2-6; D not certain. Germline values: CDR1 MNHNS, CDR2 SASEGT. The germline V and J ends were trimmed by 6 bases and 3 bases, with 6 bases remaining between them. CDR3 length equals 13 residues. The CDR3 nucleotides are TGTGCCAGCAGGTTCAATGGGGCCAACGTCCTGACTTTC. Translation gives CASRFNGANVLTF.

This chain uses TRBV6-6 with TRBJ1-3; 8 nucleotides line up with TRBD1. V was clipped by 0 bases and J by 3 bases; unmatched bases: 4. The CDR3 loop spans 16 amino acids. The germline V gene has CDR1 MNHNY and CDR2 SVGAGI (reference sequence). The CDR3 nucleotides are TGTGCCAGCAGTTACTCGATCAGGGGGCTTGGAAACACCATATATTTT. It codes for CASSYSIRGLGNTIYF.

The CDR3 DNA reads as TGCGCCAGCAGCCCACTGACAAAACTTTACACCGGGGAGCTGTTTTTT. Its protein product is CASSPLTKLYTGELFF. V gene TRBV4-3 combines with J gene TRBJ2-2; D is unresolved. CDR1 is LGHNA and CDR2 is YSLEER in the germline V gene. This CDR3 has 16 residues. Trimming stripped 4 bases from V and 3 bases from J, with 15 bases between.

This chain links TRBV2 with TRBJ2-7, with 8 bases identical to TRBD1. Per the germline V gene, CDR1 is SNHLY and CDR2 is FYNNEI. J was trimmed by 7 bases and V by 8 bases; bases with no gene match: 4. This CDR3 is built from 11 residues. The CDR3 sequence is CASAGQGEQYF. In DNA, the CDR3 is TGTGCCAGCGCTGGACAGGGTGAGCAGTACTTC.

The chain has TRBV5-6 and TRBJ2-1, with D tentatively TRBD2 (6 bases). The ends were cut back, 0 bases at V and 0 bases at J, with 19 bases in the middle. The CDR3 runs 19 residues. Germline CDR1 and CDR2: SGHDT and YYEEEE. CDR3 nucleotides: TGTGCCAGCAGCTTGGTTCTCAGGAGGGACTTAAGCTCCTACAATGAGCAGTTCTTC. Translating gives CASSLVLRRDLSSYNEQFF. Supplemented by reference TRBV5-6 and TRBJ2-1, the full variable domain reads DAGVTQSPTHLIKTRGQQVTLRCSPKSGHDTVSWYQQALGQGPQFIFQYYEEEERQRGNFPDRFSGHQFPNYSSELNVNALLLGDSALYLCASSLVLRRDLSSYNEQFFGPGTRLTVL.

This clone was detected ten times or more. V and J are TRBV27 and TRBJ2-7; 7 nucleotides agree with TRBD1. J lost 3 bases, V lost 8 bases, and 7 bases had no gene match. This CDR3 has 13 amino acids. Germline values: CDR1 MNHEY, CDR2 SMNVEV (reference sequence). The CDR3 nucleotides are TGTGCCAGCGGGTTTAGGGGGCACTACGAGCAGTACTTC. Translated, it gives CASGFRGHYEQYF.

The CDR3 here is CASSFQAVNTEAFF. The CDR3 region has the DNA TGCGCCAGCAGCTTCCAGGCCGTGAACACTGAAGCTTTCTTT. The chain combines TRBV5-1 with TRBJ1-1; the D is unclear. V was shortened by 2 bases and J by 0 bases, with 8 bases between the two germline ends. There are 14 residues in the CDR3. The germline CDR1 and CDR2 sequences are SGHRS and YFSETQ.

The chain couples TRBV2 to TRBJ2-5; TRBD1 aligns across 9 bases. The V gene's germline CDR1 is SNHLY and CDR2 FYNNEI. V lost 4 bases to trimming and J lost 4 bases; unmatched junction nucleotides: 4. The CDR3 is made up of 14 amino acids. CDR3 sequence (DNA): TGTGCCAGCAGTGCCGGGACAGGGATAGAGACCCAGTACTTC. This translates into CASSAGTGIETQYF.

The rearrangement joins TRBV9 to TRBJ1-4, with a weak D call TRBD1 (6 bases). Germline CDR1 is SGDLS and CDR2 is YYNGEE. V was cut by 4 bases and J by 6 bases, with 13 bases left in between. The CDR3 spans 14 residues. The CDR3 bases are TGTGCCAGCAGCCCACAGGGAAACTATGAAAAACTGTTTTTT. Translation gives CASSPQGNYEKLFF.

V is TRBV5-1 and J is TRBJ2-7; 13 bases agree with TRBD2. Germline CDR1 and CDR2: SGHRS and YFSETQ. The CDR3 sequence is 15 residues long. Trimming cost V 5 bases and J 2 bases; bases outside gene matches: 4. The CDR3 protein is CASRRTSGGTYEQYF. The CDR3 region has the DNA TGCGCCAGCAGAAGGACTAGCGGGGGAACCTACGAGCAGTACTTC.

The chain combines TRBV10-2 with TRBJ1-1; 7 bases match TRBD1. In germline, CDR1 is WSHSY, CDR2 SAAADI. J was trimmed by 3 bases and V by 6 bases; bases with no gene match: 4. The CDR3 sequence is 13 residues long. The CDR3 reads CASRDTGDTEAFF. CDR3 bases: TGCGCCAGCAGAGACACAGGGGACACTGAAGCTTTCTTT.

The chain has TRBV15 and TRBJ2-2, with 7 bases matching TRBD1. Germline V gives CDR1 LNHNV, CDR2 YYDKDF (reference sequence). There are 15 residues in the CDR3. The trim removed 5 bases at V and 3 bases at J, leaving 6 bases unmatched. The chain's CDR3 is CATSARQGDTGELFF. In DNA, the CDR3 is TGTGCCACCAGCGCCCGACAGGGTGACACCGGGGAGCTGTTTTTT.

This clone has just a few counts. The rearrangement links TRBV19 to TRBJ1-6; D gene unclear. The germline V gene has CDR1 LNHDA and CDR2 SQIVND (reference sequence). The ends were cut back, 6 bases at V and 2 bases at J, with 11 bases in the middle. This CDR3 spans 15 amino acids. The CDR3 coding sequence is TGTGCCAGTAGATCTGGGAGAACCTATAATTCACCCCTCCACTTT. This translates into CASRSGRTYNSPLHF.

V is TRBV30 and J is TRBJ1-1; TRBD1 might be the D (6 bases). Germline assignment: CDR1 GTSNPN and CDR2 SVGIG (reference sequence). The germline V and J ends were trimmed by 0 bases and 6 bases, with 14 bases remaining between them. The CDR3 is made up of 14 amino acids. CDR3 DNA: TGTGCCTGGAGTGTATTGACGAGGGGGTCTGAAGCTTTCTTT. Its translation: CAWSVLTRGSEAFF.

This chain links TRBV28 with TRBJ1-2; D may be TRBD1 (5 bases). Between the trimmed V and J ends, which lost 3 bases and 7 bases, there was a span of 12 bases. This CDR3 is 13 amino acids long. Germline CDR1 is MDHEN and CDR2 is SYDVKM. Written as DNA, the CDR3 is TGTGCCAGCAGTTTCCGCGGGAGGGGTGGCTACACCTTC. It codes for CASSFRGRGGYTF.

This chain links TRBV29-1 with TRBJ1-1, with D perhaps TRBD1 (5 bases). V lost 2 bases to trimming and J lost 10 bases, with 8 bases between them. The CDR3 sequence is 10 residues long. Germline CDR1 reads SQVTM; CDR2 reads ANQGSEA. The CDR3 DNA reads TGCAGCGTTGAAATGGGGCCAGCTTTCTTT. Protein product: CSVEMGPAFF. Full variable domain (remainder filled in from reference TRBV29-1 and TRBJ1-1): SAVISQKPSRDICQRGTSLTIQCQVDSQVTMMFWYRQQPGQSLTLIATANQGSEATYESGFVIDKFPISRPNLTFSTLTVSNMSPEDSSIYLCSVEMGPAFFGQGTRLTVV.

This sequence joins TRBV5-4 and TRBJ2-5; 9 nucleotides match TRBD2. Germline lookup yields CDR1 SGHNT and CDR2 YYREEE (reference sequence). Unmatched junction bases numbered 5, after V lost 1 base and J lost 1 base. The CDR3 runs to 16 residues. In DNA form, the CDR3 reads TGTGCCAGCAGCTTGTTAGCGGGAGTACTCCAAGAGACCCAGTACTTC. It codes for CASSLLAGVLQETQYF.

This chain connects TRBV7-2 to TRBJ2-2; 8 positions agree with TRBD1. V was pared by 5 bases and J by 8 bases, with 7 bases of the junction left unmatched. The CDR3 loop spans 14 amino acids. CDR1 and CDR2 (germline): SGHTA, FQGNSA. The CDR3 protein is CASSPRQGSGELFF. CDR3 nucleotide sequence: TGTGCCAGCAGCCCGCGACAGGGGAGTGGGGAGCTGTTTTTT.